This record looks at one T cell receptor (beta chain) sequence and its context. Its antigen is still unknown. The study ran its PCR with 60 Vbeta and 13 Jbeta primers. Using immunoSEQ multiplex PCR, the repertoire was profiled, and TCRdb retains in-frame clones only, with some absent. The listing records 45,000 or so clones. CDR1 is LNHDA, CDR2 SQIVND, per germline (reference sequence). V lost 3 bases and J 4 bases, leaving 13 bases between the germline ends. The CDR3 length is 15 residues. This sample was included in a study of cytomegalovirus exposure and HLA in healthy donors. General study points: A highly shared variant cluster was judged a likely technical artifact. Many donors carried some public TCRs, although rarity characterized most TCR sequences. Excluded were some V segments that proved indistinguishable, including TRBV6-2 and TRBV6-3.

The chain carries TRBV19 and TRBJ1-5; TRBD1 might be the D (6 bases). Source material: PBMCs. This clonotype was obtained from a male donor in good health and CMV-seronegative. The CDR3 DNA follows: TGTGCCAGTAGTATTGCGGACAGTAGGAATCAGCCCCAGCATTTT. This sequence encodes CASSIADSRNQPQHF.